This TCR beta chain was sequenced during a study of cytomegalovirus exposure and HLA in healthy donors. Overall study context: HLA-typed donors were the source of 83 million or so unique TCRs, which an early data release held. The study placed about four fifths of its approximately 360 genotyped donors in the Caucasian-associated ancestry cluster. Study-level points and caveats: In most subjects, TCR beta sequences reportedly gave accurate predictions of HLA-A and HLA-B alleles.

60 Vbeta and 13 Jbeta primers were used in PCR. Authors' data handling: In a later analysis, the count reached some 83 million unique TCR beta chains, with around 11 million shared. The repertoire was sequenced with immunoSEQ multiplex PCR; TCRdb's copy has only in-frame clones and lacks some. From that table come the V and J calls and clone size; the DNA was used to work out D and trimming. The table has about 89,000 clones, more than 70% seen once. Between the trimmed V and J ends, which lost 5 bases and 8 bases, there was a span of 15 bases. CDR1 MNHEY and CDR2 SMNVEV come from the germline V gene (reference sequence). This CDR3 contains 14 residues. Concerning this clone itself: Its cognate antigen is unknown.

This chain joins TRBV27 and TRBJ1-4; D gene uncertain. The TCR sequence derives from a man between 25 and 39 years old in good health and CMV-seronegative. Input material: PBMCs. The CDR3 DNA follows: TGTGCCAGCAGTCCTCGTCAGGTTCGCGAAAAACTGTTTTTT. This sequence encodes CASSPRQVREKLFF. The variable domain in full, with the rest retrieved from reference TRBV27 and TRBJ1-4, is EAQVTQNPRYLITVTGKKLTVTCSQNMNHEYMSWYRQDPGLGLRQIYYSMNVEVTDKGDVPEGYKVSRKEKRNFPLILESPSPNQTSLYFCASSPRQVREKLFFGSGTQLSVL.